This T cell receptor (beta chain) comes out of a study of OX40 agonist ivuxolimab in advanced cancers. Sequencing used immunoSEQ multiplex PCR; TCRdb keeps in-frame clones, though not all of them. The sample consists of tens of thousands of clones, around 81% of them appearing once. The study's findings and limits: Several nonresponders also turned out to have low normalized T-cell clonal expansion. Within 6 weeks, CD4+ and CD8+ blood T cells expanded clonally at 0.1 to 3.0 mg/kg. Low clonal expansion, among the lowest seen, marked partial responders at 0.1-3.0 mg/kg.

Germline CDR1 MNHNS, CDR2 SASEGT. Trimming at V came to 4 bases and at J to 1 base, leaving 4 bases not matched to a gene. This CDR3 is 15 amino acids long. Turning to this clone: The antigen is unknown.

Blood samples were obtained at baseline, cycle 4 day 1, and cycle 7 day 1. The source of this sequence is an adult with an advanced solid tumor such as melanoma, head and neck, liver or kidney cancer. The rearrangement uses TRBV6-1 and TRBJ1-5, with 7 bases matching TRBD1. The sequencing used CD4+ or CD8+ T cells sorted from blood, collected in a trial of the OX40 agonist ivuxolimab. The CDR3 spells CASSVGQSSNQPQHF. The CDR3 DNA sequence: TGTGCCAGCAGTGTGGGACAGTCGAGCAATCAGCCCCAGCATTTT.